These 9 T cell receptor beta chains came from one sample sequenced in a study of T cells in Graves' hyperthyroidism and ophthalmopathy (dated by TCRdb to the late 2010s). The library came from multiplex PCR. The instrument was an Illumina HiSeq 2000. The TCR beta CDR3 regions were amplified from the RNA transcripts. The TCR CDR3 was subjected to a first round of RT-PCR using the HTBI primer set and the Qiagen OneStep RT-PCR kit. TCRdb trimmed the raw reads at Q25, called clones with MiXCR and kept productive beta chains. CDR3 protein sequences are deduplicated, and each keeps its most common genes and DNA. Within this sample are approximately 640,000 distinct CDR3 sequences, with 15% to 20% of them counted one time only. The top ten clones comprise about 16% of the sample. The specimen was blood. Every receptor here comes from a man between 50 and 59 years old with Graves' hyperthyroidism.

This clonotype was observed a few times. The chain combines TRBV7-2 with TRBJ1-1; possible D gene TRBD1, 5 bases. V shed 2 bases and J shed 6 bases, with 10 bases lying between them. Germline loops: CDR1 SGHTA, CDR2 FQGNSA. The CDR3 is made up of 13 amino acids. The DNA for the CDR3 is TGTGCCAGCAGCTTATGGGGGGTCTCTGAAGCTTTCTTT. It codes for CASSLWGVSEAFF.

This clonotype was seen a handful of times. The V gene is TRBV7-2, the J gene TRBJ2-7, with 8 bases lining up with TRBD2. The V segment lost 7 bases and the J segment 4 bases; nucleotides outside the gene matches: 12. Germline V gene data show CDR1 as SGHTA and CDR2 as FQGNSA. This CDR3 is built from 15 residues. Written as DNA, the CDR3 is TGTGCCAGCAACCTCGATAGCGGGACGAGATACGAGCAGTACTTC. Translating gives CASNLDSGTRYEQYF.

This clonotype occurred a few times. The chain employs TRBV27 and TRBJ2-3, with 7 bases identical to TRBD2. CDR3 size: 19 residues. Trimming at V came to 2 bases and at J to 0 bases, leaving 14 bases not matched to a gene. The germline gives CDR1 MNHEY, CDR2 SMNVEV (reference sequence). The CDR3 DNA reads TGTGCCAGCAGTTTAATCGAGTCTGGAGGGAGGGAGAGCACAGATACGCAGTATTTT. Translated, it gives CASSLIESGGRESTDTQYF.

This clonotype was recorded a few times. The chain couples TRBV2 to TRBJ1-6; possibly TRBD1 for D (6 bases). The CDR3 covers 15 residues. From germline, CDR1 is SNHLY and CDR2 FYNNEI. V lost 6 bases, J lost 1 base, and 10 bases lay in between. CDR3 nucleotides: TGTGCCAGCAGACTACAGGGATCCTATAATTCACCCCTCCACTTT. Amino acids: CASRLQGSYNSPLHF.

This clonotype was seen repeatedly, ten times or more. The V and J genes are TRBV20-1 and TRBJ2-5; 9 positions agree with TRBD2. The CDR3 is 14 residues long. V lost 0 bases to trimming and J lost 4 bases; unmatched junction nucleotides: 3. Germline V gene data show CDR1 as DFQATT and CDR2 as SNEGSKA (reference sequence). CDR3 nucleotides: TGCAGTGCTAGAGATGGACTAGCGAGAGAGACCCAGTACTTC. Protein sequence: CSARDGLARETQYF.

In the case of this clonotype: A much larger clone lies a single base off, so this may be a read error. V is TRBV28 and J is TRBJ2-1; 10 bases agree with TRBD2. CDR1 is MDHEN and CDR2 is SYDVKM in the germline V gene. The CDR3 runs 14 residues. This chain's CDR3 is CTSSKSGRANEQFF. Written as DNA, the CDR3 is TGTACCAGCAGTAAAAGCGGGAGGGCCAATGAGCAGTTCTTC.

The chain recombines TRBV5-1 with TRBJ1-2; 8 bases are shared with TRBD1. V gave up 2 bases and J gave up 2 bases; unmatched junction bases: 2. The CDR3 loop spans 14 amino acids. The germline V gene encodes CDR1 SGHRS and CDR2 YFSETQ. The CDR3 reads CASSFGTGNYGYTF. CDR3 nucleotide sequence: TGCGCCAGCAGCTTTGGGACAGGAAACTATGGCTACACCTTC.

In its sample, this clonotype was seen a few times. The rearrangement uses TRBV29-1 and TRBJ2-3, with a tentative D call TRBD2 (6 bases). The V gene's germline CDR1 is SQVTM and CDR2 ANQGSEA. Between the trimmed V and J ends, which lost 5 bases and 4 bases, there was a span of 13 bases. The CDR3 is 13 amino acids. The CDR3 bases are TGCAGCGTTCCAGGGAGGTTTGCAGATACGCAGTATTTT. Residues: CSVPGRFADTQYF.

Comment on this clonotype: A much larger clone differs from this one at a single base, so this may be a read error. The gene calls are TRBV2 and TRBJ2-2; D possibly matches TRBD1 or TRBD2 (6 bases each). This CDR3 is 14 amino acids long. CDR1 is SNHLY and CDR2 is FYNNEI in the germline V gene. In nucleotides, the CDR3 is TGTGCCAGCAGACAGGGACTGAACACCGGGGGGCTGTTTTTT. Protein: CASRQGLNTGGLFF.